These T cell receptor beta chains were read from a single sample in a study of blood T cell repertoires in COVID-19. Method: immunoSEQ multiplex PCR; TCRdb's copy keeps in-frame clones and lacks some. In the table there are 250,000 to 350,000 clones, more than 70% of which are singletons. Sequenced material: PBMCs or T cells enriched from blood (not recorded which). These receptor sequences come from a woman aged 30 to 39 who had recovered from COVID-19. Each CDR3 is given with its conserved first and last residue. The D gene is left open where the match is weak. Expanded clones are given a class, and other clones once, few, many or no size at all.

j_call d_call clone_size v_call cdr3_aa cdr3_nt
TRBJ1-5 TRBD1 . TRBV4-1 CASSQLDRGHQPQHF TGCGCCAGCAGCCAACTGGACAGGGGGCACCAGCCCCAGCATTTT
TRBJ1-2 TRBD1 once TRBV10-3 CAISESDRGDYGYTF TGTGCCATCAGTGAGTCGGACAGGGGGGACTATGGCTACACCTTC
TRBJ1-1 . . TRBV5-6 CASSLVAGYAEAFF TGTGCCAGCAGCTTGGTCGCAGGGTACGCTGAAGCTTTCTTT
TRBJ1-3 . many TRBV7-9 CASSTWTASSGNTIYF TGTGCCAGCAGCACCTGGACAGCAAGCTCTGGAAACACCATATATTTT
TRBJ2-1 . . TRBV5-4 CASSPVERYSYNEQFF TGTGCCAGCAGCCCCGTAGAGCGGTACTCCTACAATGAGCAGTTCTTC
TRBJ1-2 . . TRBV7-9 CASSQVHGYTF TGTGCCAGCAGCCAGGTGCATGGCTACACCTTC
TRBJ2-3 TRBD2 . TRBV5-6 CASSYDRTSGADTQYF TGTGCCAGCAGCTATGATCGGACTAGCGGGGCAGATACGCAGTATTTT
TRBJ2-5 . . TRBV27 CASSRGETQYF TGTGCCAGCAGTCGCGGAGAGACCCAGTACTTC
TRBJ2-7 TRBD2 . TRBV11-2 CASSFGLAAYEQYF TGTGCCAGCAGCTTTGGACTAGCAGCCTACGAGCAGTACTTC
TRBJ2-3 TRBD2 . TRBV7-8 CASSLGRGGGTDTQYF TGTGCCAGCAGCTTAGGGCGGGGGGGCGGCACAGATACGCAGTATTTT
TRBJ2-3 . . TRBV4-3 CASSPGDLTDTQYF TGCGCCAGCAGCCCGGGGGACCTCACAGATACGCAGTATTTT
TRBJ1-4 TRBD1 . TRBV18 CASSLGTVGSNEKLFF TGTGCCAGCTCACTGGGGACAGTAGGGAGTAATGAAAAACTGTTTTTT
TRBJ1-5 . . TRBV4-3 CASSQDLGWNQPQHF TGCGCCAGCAGCCAAGATCTCGGGTGGAATCAGCCCCAGCATTTT
TRBJ2-4 . . TRBV10-3 CATLDTGDIQYF TGTGCCACCCTTGATACGGGGGACATTCAGTACTTC
TRBJ2-7 . . TRBV28 CASIGGGSGFYEQYF TGTGCCAGCATTGGCGGAGGGAGCGGTTTCTACGAGCAGTACTTC
TRBJ1-6 . . TRBV25-1 CASSEYFSFGQLDSPLHF TGTGCCAGCAGTGAATATTTTTCTTTTGGACAATTGGATTCACCCCTCCACTTT
TRBJ1-1 TRBD1 few TRBV12-5 CASALSGGQRKTEAFF TGTGCTAGTGCCCTCTCTGGGGGACAGAGAAAGACTGAAGCTTTCTTT
TRBJ1-2 TRBD1 . TRBV6-2/TRBV6-3 CASSPVGGYSNWGYTF TGTGCCAGCAGCCCCGTAGGGGGCTACTCCAACTGGGGCTACACCTTC
TRBJ1-1 . . TRBV19 CASSTQSQAEAFF TGTGCCAGTAGTACTCAATCGCAGGCCGAAGCTTTCTTT
TRBJ1-2 TRBD1 once TRBV5-1 CASSLARDREVYGYTF TGCGCCAGCAGCTTGGCTAGGGACAGGGAGGTATATGGCTACACCTTC
TRBJ1-2 . few TRBV29-1 CSVSDRRLERYTF TGCAGCGTCTCGGACAGACGCCTAGAACGCTACACCTTC
TRBJ1-2 . . TRBV30 CAWSGDLNYGYTF TGTGCCTGGAGCGGAGATCTTAACTATGGCTACACCTTC
TRBJ1-1 TRBD1 . TRBV5-1 CASSLDRGITEAFF TGCGCCAGCAGCTTGGACAGGGGGATAACTGAAGCTTTCTTT
TRBJ1-1 . . TRBV19 CASRHVGANTEAFF TGTGCCAGTAGGCACGTTGGGGCAAACACTGAAGCTTTCTTT
TRBJ2-3 TRBD2 . TRBV19 CASSGRLAGGSTDTQYF TGTGCCAGTAGTGGACGACTAGCGGGGGGGAGCACAGATACGCAGTATTTT
TRBJ2-7 . . TRBV19 CASSMSREAYEQYF TGTGCCAGTAGTATGTCCAGGGAAGCCTACGAGCAGTACTTC
TRBJ1-1 TRBD1 . TRBV28 CASSFQGVRAFF TGTGCCAGCAGTTTTCAGGGGGTAAGGGCTTTCTTT
TRBJ2-7 TRBD1 . TRBV7-2 CASSPSSGTAYEQYF TGTGCCAGCAGCCCAAGCTCCGGGACAGCTTACGAGCAGTACTTC
TRBJ1-1 . . TRBV2 CASSEAGEGETFF TGTGCCAGCAGTGAAGCAGGGGAGGGCGAAACTTTCTTT
TRBJ1-4 TRBD1 . TRBV3-1/TRBV3-2 CASSQPQGAGEKLFF TGTGCCAGCAGCCAACCACAGGGGGCGGGTGAAAAACTGTTTTTT
TRBJ1-5 . . TRBV15 CATSRTGRPNQPQHF TGTGCCACCAGCAGAACCGGCAGGCCTAATCAGCCCCAGCATTTT
TRBJ2-7 . . TRBV9 CASSVQGGYEQYF TGTGCCAGCAGCGTTCAAGGGGGTTACGAGCAGTACTTC
TRBJ2-3 . once TRBV7-9 CASSLGLGSGSTDTQYF TGTGCCAGCAGCTTAGGCCTTGGGAGCGGTAGCACAGATACGCAGTATTTT
TRBJ2-1 TRBD1 . TRBV7-3 CASSFRGYLRNEQFF TGTGCCAGCAGCTTCAGGGGGTATTTGAGGAATGAGCAGTTCTTC
TRBJ2-7 . . TRBV7-2 CASSLMAGPYEQYF TGTGCCAGCAGCTTAATGGCAGGGCCCTACGAGCAGTACTTC
TRBJ1-4 TRBD1 . TRBV30 CAWRSGQAFNEKLFF TGTGCCTGGAGGTCGGGACAGGCCTTTAATGAAAAACTGTTTTTT
TRBJ1-3 . . TRBV19 CASSASGTRGNTIYF TGTGCCAGTAGTGCTTCTGGGACAAGAGGAAACACCATATATTTT
TRBJ2-4 TRBD2 . TRBV6-5 CASRTSGGENIQYF TGTGCCAGCAGGACTAGCGGGGGGGAAAACATTCAGTACTTC
TRBJ2-6 . . TRBV6-1 CASSEGSSGANVLTF TGTGCCAGCAGTGAGGGGAGCTCTGGGGCCAACGTCCTGACTTTC
TRBJ1-2 . . TRBV20-1 CSGQDYGYTF TGCAGCGGACAAGACTATGGCTACACCTTC
TRBJ1-2 . . TRBV2 CASREQGTYGYTF TGTGCCAGCAGGGAACAGGGTACCTATGGCTACACCTTC
TRBJ1-2 TRBD1 . TRBV13 CASSLGQGLSRGYTF TGTGCCAGCAGCTTGGGACAGGGTCTCTCCCGTGGCTACACCTTC
TRBJ1-1 TRBD1 . TRBV5-6 CASSLASQGGRMNTEAFF TGTGCCAGCAGCTTGGCTTCCCAGGGGGGTAGAATGAACACTGAAGCTTTCTTT
TRBJ1-2 TRBD1 once TRBV3-1/TRBV3-2 CASSQDLGQGTNYGYTF TGTGCCAGCAGCCAAGATCTGGGACAGGGTACTAACTATGGCTACACCTTC
TRBJ1-1 TRBD1 . TRBV5-4 CASSLPGQTNTEAFF TGTGCCAGCAGCTTGCCGGGACAGACGAACACTGAAGCTTTCTTT
TRBJ2-1 TRBD2 . TRBV10-1 CASSESRGARNEQFF TGCGCCAGCAGTGAGTCGCGGGGGGCCCGGAATGAGCAGTTCTTC
TRBJ1-2 . . TRBV15 CATSRTSGADYGYTF TGTGCCACCAGCAGAACATCTGGGGCCGACTATGGCTACACCTTC
TRBJ2-7 . . TRBV28 CASSLAGPSSYEQYF TGTGCCAGCAGTTTAGCGGGACCTAGCTCCTACGAGCAGTACTTC
TRBJ1-2 . . TRBV5-6 CASTNRVGGYTF TGTGCCAGCACCAACAGGGTCGGGGGCTACACCTTC
TRBJ2-4 . . TRBV14 CASSQGRWGQNNIQYF TGTGCCAGCAGCCAAGGGCGATGGGGGCAAAATAACATTCAGTACTTC
TRBJ1-6 TRBD1 . TRBV2 CAGTPGQGLPNSPLHF TGTGCCGGCACTCCGGGACAGGGGTTACCTAATTCACCCCTCCACTTT
TRBJ1-1 . few TRBV29-1 CSVEGRVRYTEAFF TGCAGCGTTGAGGGCAGGGTTCGGTACACTGAAGCTTTCTTT
TRBJ2-7 . . TRBV19 CASSIDWSGSSYEQYF TGTGCCAGTAGTATAGATTGGTCAGGCAGCTCCTACGAGCAGTACTTC
TRBJ1-5 . few TRBV27 CASSLLGHPRGPQHF TGTGCCAGCAGTTTATTAGGGCACCCAAGGGGGCCCCAGCATTTT